The entry that follows covers one TCR beta chain sequence. Its antigen remains unidentified. Relative to the germline gene, one junction end is altered; a read error may explain this. This record comes from a study of beta chain features in type 1 diabetes. Germline V lookup: CDR1 MNHNY, CDR2 SVGAGI (reference sequence). The CDR3 has 14 residues. Sequencing targeted expressed TCRB transcripts, as all isolated RNA had been reverse transcribed. TCRdb's copy holds only in-frame clones and misses some; the assay was immunoSEQ multiplex PCR. Of 110,000 to 150,000 clones in the sample, 9.2% were seen once. Broader study findings: PCR might favor shorter templates, equally in patients and controls. Fewer junction insertions and more nucleotide deletions appeared in type 1 diabetes patients. Moderate yet significant TCRB CDR3 shortening was seen in Type 1 diabetes patients in all four CD4+ subsets.

Without exception, sorted populations had purity beyond 98%. Material: central memory CD4+ T cells from blood. The chain carries TRBV6-6 and TRBJ1-2; TRBD1 matches at 10 bases. This receptor was obtained from a man aged 18 to 30 in good health. DNA of the CDR3: TGTGCCAGCAGTGACTCTGACAGGGGGCGAGGCTACACCTTC. As protein: CASSDSDRGRGYTF.